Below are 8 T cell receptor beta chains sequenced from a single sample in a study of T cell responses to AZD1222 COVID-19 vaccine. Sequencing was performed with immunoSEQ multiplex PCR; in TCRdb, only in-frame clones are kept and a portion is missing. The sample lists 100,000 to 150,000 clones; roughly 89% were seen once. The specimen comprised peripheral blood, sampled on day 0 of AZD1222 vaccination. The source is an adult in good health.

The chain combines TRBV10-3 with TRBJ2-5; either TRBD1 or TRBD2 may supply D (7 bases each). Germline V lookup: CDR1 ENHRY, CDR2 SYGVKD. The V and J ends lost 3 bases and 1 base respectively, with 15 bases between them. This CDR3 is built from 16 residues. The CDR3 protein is CAISDPGRGGQETQYF. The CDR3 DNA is TGTGCCATCAGTGACCCGGGCAGGGGGGGCCAAGAGACCCAGTACTTC.

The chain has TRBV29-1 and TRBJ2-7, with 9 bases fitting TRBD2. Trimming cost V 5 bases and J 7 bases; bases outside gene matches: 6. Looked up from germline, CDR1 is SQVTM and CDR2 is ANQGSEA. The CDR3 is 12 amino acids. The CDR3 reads CSVRSGSGEQYF. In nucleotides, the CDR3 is TGCAGCGTTCGTAGCGGGAGTGGGGAGCAGTACTTC.

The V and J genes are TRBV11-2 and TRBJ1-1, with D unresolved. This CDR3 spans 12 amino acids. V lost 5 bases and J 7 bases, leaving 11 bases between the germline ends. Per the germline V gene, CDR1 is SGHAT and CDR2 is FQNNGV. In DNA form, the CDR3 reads TGTGCCAGCAGCCGCCGGAAAGTTGAAGCTTTCTTT. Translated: CASSRRKVEAFF.

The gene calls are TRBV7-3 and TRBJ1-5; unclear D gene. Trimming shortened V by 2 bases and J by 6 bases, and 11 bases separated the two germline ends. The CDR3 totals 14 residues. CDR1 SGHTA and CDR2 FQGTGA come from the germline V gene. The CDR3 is CASSLRGSGQPQHF. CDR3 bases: TGTGCCAGCAGCTTACGGGGATCGGGTCAGCCCCAGCATTTT.

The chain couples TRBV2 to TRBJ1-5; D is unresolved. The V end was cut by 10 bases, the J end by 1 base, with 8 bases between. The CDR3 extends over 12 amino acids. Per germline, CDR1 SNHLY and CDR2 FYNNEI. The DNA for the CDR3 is TGTGCCACCCAAGGAAGCAATCAGCCCCAGCATTTT. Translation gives CATQGSNQPQHF.

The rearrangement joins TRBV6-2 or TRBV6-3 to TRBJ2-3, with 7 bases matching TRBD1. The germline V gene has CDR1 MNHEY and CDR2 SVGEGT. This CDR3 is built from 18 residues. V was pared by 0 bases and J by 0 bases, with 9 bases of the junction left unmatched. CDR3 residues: CASSYSQGSAASTDTQYF. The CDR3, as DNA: TGTGCCAGCAGTTACTCACAGGGGTCAGCGGCAAGCACAGATACGCAGTATTTT.

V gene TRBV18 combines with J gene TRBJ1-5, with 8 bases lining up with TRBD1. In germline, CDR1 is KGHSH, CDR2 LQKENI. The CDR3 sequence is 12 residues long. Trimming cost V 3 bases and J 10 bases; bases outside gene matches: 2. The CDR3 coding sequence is TGTGCCAGCTCACCCGACAGGGGACCCCAGCATTTT. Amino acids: CASSPDRGPQHF.

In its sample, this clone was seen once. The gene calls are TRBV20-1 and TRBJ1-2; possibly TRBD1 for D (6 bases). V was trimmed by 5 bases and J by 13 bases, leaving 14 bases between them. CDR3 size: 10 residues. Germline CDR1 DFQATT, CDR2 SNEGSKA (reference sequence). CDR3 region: CSARGLVLTF. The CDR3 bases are TGCAGTGCTCGGGGGCTCGTTCTCACCTTC.